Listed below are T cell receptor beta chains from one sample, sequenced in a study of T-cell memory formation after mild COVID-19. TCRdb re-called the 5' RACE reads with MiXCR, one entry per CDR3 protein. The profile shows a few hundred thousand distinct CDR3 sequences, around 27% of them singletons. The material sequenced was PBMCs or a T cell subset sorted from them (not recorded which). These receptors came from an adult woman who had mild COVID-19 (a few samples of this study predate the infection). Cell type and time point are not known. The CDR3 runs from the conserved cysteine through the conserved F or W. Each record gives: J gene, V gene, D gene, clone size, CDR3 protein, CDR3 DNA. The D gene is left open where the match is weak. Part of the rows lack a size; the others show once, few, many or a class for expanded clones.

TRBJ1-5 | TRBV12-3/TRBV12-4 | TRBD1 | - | CASSSEGQGSQPQHF | TGTGCCAGCAGTTCTGAAGGACAGGGAAGTCAGCCCCAGCATTTT
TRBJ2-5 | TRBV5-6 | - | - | CASTSGARETQYF | TGTGCCAGCACCTCAGGGGCCCGGGAGACCCAGTACTTC
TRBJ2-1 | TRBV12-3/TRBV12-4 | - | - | CASSLASVGEQFF | TGTGCCAGCAGTTTAGCTAGCGTCGGTGAGCAGTTCTTC
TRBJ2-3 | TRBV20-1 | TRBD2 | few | CSARVGRGLFTDTQYF | TGCAGTGCTAGAGTCGGGCGGGGGTTATTCACAGATACGCAGTATTTT
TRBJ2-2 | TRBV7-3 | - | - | CASGGTHNTGELFF | TGTGCCAGCGGGGGGACACATAACACCGGGGAGCTGTTTTTT
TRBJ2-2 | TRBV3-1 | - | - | CASSPRLGGSGELFF | TGTGCCAGCAGCCCCCGTTTAGGGGGATCCGGGGAGCTGTTTTTT
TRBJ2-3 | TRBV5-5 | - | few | CASSLDWSTDTQYF | TGTGCCAGCAGCTTGGACTGGAGCACAGATACGCAGTATTTT
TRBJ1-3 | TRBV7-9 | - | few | CASSPRDTRSSGNTIYF | TGTGCCAGCAGCCCGCGGGACACCAGATCATCTGGAAACACCATATATTTT
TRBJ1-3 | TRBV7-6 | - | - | CASSSWPPGGNTIYF | TGTGCCAGCAGCTCTTGGCCGCCGGGGGGAAACACCATATATTTT
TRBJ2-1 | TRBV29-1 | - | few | CSVEVSGDEQFF | TGCAGCGTTGAAGTATCGGGGGATGAGCAGTTCTTC
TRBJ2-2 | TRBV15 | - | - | CATSLGNTGELFF | TGTGCCACCAGCTTAGGGAACACCGGGGAGCTGTTTTTT
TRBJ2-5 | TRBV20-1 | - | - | CSAGGELETQYF | TGCAGTGCTGGAGGGGAACTGGAGACCCAGTACTTC
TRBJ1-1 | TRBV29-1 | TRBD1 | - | CSASGQGSYTEAFF | TGCAGCGCTAGCGGACAGGGGTCTTACACTGAAGCTTTCTTT
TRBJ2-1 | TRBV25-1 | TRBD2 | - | CASRPSGADYNEQFF | TGTGCCAGCAGACCTAGCGGGGCCGACTACAATGAGCAGTTCTTC
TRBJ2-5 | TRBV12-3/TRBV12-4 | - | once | CASSLSRKETQYF | TGTGCCAGCAGTTTGAGTAGAAAAGAGACCCAGTACTTC
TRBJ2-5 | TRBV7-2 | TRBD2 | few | CASSQGLAGGRETQYF | TGTGCCAGCAGCCAAGGACTAGCGGGAGGGAGGGAGACCCAGTACTTC
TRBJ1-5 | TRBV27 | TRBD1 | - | CASSFGSGGNKPQHF | TGTGCCAGCAGTTTTGGGTCAGGGGGCAATAAGCCCCAGCATTTT
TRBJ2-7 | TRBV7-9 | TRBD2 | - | CASSSRLAGGGRYEQYF | TGTGCCAGCAGCTCCCGTCTTGCGGGCGGGGGTCGCTACGAGCAGTACTTC
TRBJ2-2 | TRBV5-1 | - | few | CASSPRGVAGELFF | TGCGCCAGCAGCCCGAGAGGGGTCGCCGGGGAGCTGTTTTTT
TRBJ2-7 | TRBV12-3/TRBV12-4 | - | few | CASSLRGTTYEQYF | TGTGCCAGCAGTTTACGAGGGACGACCTACGAGCAGTACTTC
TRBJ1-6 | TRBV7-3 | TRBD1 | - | CASSLGGTDNSPLHF | TGTGCCAGCAGCTTGGGGGGGACAGATAATTCACCCCTCCACTTT
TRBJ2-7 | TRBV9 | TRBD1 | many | CASSVGDRGSYEQYF | TGTGCCAGCAGCGTAGGGGACAGGGGGTCCTACGAGCAGTACTTC
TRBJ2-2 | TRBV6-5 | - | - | CASSYEPYTGELFF | TGTGCCAGCAGTTACGAACCTTACACCGGGGAGCTGTTTTTT
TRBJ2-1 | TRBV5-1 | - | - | CASSLEGGLGQFF | TGCGCCAGCAGCTTGGAGGGTGGTTTGGGGCAGTTCTTC
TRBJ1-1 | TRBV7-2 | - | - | CASSLDGGVGTEAFF | TGTGCCAGCAGCCTAGACGGGGGGGTGGGCACTGAAGCTTTCTTT
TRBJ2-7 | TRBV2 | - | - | CASREGAYEQYF | TGTGCCAGCAGGGAGGGGGCCTACGAGCAGTACTTC
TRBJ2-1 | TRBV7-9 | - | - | CASSLEEGLNEQFF | TGTGCCAGCAGCTTAGAGGAGGGGCTCAATGAGCAGTTCTTC
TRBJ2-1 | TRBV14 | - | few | CASSRLAPNNEQFF | TGTGCCAGCAGCCGTCTCGCTCCGAACAATGAGCAGTTCTTC
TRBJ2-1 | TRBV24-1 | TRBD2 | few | CATSDPRGGSYNEQFF | TGTGCCACCAGTGACCCTCGGGGCGGGAGCTACAATGAGCAGTTCTTC
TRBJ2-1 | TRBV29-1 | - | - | CSAGWRNNEQFF | TGCAGCGCGGGATGGCGGAACAATGAGCAGTTCTTC
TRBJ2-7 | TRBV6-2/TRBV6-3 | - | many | CASSYSGTYEQYF | TGTGCCAGCAGCTATAGCGGAACCTACGAGCAGTACTTC
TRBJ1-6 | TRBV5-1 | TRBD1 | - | CASSLGQGDSPLHF | TGCGCCAGCAGCTTGGGACAGGGAGATTCACCCCTCCACTTT
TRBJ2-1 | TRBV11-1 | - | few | CASSLRVRGNEQFF | TGTGCCAGCAGCTTAAGGGTCCGGGGCAATGAGCAGTTCTTC
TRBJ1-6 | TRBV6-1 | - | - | CASSEWGETLHF | TGTGCCAGCAGTGAATGGGGGGAGACCCTCCACTTT
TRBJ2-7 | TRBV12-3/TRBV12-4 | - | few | CASSLMDEQYF | TGTGCCAGCAGTCTTATGGACGAGCAGTACTTC
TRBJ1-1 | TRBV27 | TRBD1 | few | CASSSSDRGTEAFF | TGTGCCAGCAGTTCGTCGGACAGGGGTACCGAAGCTTTCTTT
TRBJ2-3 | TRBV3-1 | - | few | CASSQVRAAGLYF | TGTGCCAGCAGCCAAGTGCGGGCAGCAGGTCTGTATTTT
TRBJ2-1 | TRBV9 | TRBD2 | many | CASSVGGGILEQFF | TGTGCCAGCAGCGTAGGGGGGGGGATCCTTGAGCAGTTCTTC
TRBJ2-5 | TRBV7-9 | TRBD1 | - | CASSLAGQGATQYF | TGTGCCAGCAGCTTAGCGGGACAGGGGGCGACCCAGTACTTC
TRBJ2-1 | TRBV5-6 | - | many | CASSHPLSYNEQFF | TGTGCCAGCAGCCATCCCCTCTCCTACAATGAGCAGTTCTTC
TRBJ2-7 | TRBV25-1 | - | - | CAFPLSPASYEQYF | TGTGCCTTTCCTCTATCGCCAGCCTCCTACGAGCAGTACTTC
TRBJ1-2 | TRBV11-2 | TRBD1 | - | CASSSPRGQATSNYGYTF | TGTGCCAGCAGCTCCCCCCGAGGACAGGCCACCTCTAACTATGGCTACACCTTC
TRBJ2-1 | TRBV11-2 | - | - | CASSLAGAVNEQFF | TGTGCCAGCAGCTTAGCGGGGGCTGTCAATGAGCAGTTCTTC
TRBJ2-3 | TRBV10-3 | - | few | CAISESSRGRGTDTQYF | TGTGCCATCAGTGAGTCGAGTCGCGGGCGAGGCACAGATACGCAGTATTTT
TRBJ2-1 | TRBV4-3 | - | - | CASSQDRQGIYNEQFF | TGCGCCAGCAGCCAAGATAGGCAGGGCATATACAATGAGCAGTTCTTC
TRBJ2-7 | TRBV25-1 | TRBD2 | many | CASSSGGAHEQYF | TGTGCCAGCAGTAGCGGGGGGGCCCACGAGCAGTACTTC
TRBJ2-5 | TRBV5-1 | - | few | CASSLTSWQETQYF | TGCGCCAGCAGCTTAACTAGTTGGCAAGAGACCCAGTACTTC
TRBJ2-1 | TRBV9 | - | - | CASSATTEQFF | TGTGCCAGCAGCGCTACTACCGAGCAGTTCTTC
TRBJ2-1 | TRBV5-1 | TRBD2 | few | CASSPTSGGPSYNEQFF | TGCGCCAGCAGCCCGACTAGCGGGGGGCCCTCCTACAATGAGCAGTTCTTC
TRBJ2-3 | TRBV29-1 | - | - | CSAAGDTQYF | TGCAGCGCCGCGGGGGATACGCAGTATTTT
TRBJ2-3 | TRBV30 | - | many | CAWSGWGRTDTQYF | TGTGCCTGGAGTGGTTGGGGCAGGACAGATACGCAGTATTTT
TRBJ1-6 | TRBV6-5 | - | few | CASSQLQPGVDGSPLHF | TGTGCCAGCAGCCAACTCCAACCAGGGGTGGACGGTTCACCCCTCCACTTT
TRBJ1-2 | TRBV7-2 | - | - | CASSETLATRFDGYTF | TGTGCCAGCAGCGAGACTCTAGCCACCCGCTTCGACGGCTACACCTTC
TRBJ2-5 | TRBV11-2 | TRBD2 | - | CASSWGGGLKETQYF | TGTGCCAGCAGCTGGGGCGGGGGGTTGAAAGAGACCCAGTACTTC
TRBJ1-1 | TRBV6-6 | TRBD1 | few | CASSYRTGGKAFF | TGTGCCAGCAGTTACCGGACAGGTGGCAAAGCTTTCTTT
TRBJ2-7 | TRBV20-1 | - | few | CSAGRAHEQYF | TGCAGTGCGGGCAGGGCTCACGAGCAGTACTTC
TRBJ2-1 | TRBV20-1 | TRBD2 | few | CSATGLAHEQFF | TGCAGTGCCACAGGACTAGCCCATGAGCAGTTCTTC
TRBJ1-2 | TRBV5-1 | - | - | CASSLAQGGGYTF | TGCGCCAGCAGCTTGGCACAGGGCGGTGGCTACACCTTC
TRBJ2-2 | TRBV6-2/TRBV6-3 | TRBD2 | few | CASDSGRPRDTGELFF | TGTGCCAGCGATAGCGGGAGGCCTCGAGACACCGGGGAGCTGTTTTTT
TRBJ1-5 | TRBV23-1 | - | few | CASSHPQPQHF | TGCGCCAGCAGTCATCCCCAGCCCCAGCATTTT